One sample yielded the 18 T cell receptor beta chains listed below, sequenced in a study of cytomegalovirus exposure and HLA in healthy donors. Amplification used 60 Vbeta primers and 13 Jbeta primers. TCRdb keeps only in-frame clones here, not all; method: immunoSEQ multiplex PCR. The sample contains 100,000 to 150,000 clones, roughly 69% of which appear only once. Material for sequencing was PBMCs. The receptors come from a human donor in good health.

The chain is built from TRBV21-1 and TRBJ1-1. TRBV21-1 is a pseudogene locus. This CDR3 has 14 residues. DNA for the CDR3: TGTGCCAGCAGCAAGATAGTTACGAACACTGAAGCTTTCTTT. This codes for CASSKIVTNTEAFF.

The chain uses TRBV9 and TRBJ2-2; tentatively, D is TRBD2 (5 bases). Germline V CDR1 and CDR2: SGDLS, YYNGEE. V was clipped by 3 bases and J by 4 bases, with 10 bases between them. The CDR3 has 14 amino acids. The CDR3 loop reads CASSALAATGELFF. DNA of the CDR3: TGTGCCAGCAGCGCGCTAGCTGCCACCGGGGAGCTGTTTTTT.

This clone showed up just a few times. The chain employs TRBV7-9 and TRBJ1-1; D remains unclear. Germline loops: CDR1 SEHNR, CDR2 FQNEAQ (reference sequence). V was shortened by 0 bases and J by 10 bases, with 15 bases between the two germline ends. The CDR3 has 14 amino acids. CDR3 sequence reads: CASSLALSREAAFF. CDR3 nucleotide sequence: TGTGCCAGCAGCTTAGCCCTCTCCCGGGAGGCAGCTTTCTTT. Supplemented by reference TRBV7-9 and TRBJ1-1, the full variable domain reads DTGVSQNPRHKITKRGQNVTFRCDPISEHNRLYWYRQTLGQGPEFLTYFQNEAQLEKSRLLSDRFSAERPKGSFSTLEIQRTEQGDSAMYLCASSLALSREAAFFGQGTRLTVV.

The rearrangement joins TRBV27 to TRBJ2-7; D is perhaps TRBD1 (6 bases). The length of the CDR3 is 14 residues. V gave up 4 bases and J gave up 2 bases, with 12 bases separating them. CDR1 and CDR2 (germline): MNHEY, SMNVEV (reference sequence). In DNA form, the CDR3 reads TGTGCCAGCAGTTCGACAGGACGACCCTACGAGCAGTACTTC. Its translation: CASSSTGRPYEQYF.

The rearrangement joins TRBV9 to TRBJ2-7, with 8 bases lining up with TRBD1. Unmatched junction bases numbered 1, after V lost 0 bases and J lost 2 bases. The CDR3 is 14 amino acids. Germline V lookup: CDR1 SGDLS, CDR2 YYNGEE. CDR3 protein: CASSVGQGPYEQYF. The DNA of the CDR3 is TGTGCCAGCAGCGTAGGACAGGGGCCCTACGAGCAGTACTTC.

The CDR3 sequence is CASSLAQGAYNEQFF. The DNA of the CDR3 is TGTGCCAGCAGCTTAGCTCAGGGGGCCTACAATGAGCAGTTCTTC. The chain carries TRBV7-2 and TRBJ2-1, with TRBD1 matching 7 bases. V lost 0 bases and J lost 2; bases outside the gene matches: 1. The CDR3 is 15 residues long. CDR1 SGHTA and CDR2 FQGNSA come from the germline V gene.

The gene calls are TRBV2 and TRBJ1-2; D remains ambiguous. This CDR3 spans 15 amino acids. Per the germline V gene, CDR1 is SNHLY and CDR2 is FYNNEI. Between the trimmed V and J ends, which lost 10 bases and 1 base, there was a span of 19 bases. The CDR3 DNA reads TGTGCCACCTCGCTCGGAGTCAATCTTAACTATGGCTACACCTTC. It translates to CATSLGVNLNYGYTF.

This clone was detected only once. The chain combines TRBV6-5 with TRBJ1-2, with D perhaps TRBD1 (5 bases). Germline CDR1 reads MNHEY; CDR2 reads SVGAGI. The CDR3 is 12 residues long. V lost 4 bases to trimming and J lost 4 bases, with 7 bases between them. The CDR3 spells CASSSGIYGYTF. The CDR3 DNA is TGTGCCAGCAGTTCAGGGATCTATGGCTACACCTTC.

This sequence joins TRBV19 and TRBJ2-3, with D possibly being TRBD2 (6 bases). The CDR3 loop spans 15 amino acids. Germline-derived CDR1 and CDR2 are LNHDA and SQIVND (reference sequence). The V and J ends lost 3 bases and 6 bases respectively, with 16 bases between them. CDR3 in amino acids: CASSIRGYEWDTQYF. CDR3 sequence (DNA): TGTGCCAGTAGTATTCGGGGGTACGAATGGGATACGCAGTATTTT.

The chain recombines TRBV19 with TRBJ1-2; the match to TRBD1 covers 7 bases. This CDR3 has 13 amino acids. J gave up 4 bases and V 6 bases, and 5 bases lay outside the gene matches. Germline CDR1 and CDR2: LNHDA and SQIVND (reference sequence). This CDR3 reads CASRTQGTYGYTF. CDR3 bases: TGTGCCAGTAGGACACAGGGGACCTATGGCTACACCTTC. The full variable domain, completed using reference TRBV19 and TRBJ1-2, is DGGITQSPKYLFRKEGQNVTLSCEQNLNHDAMYWYRQDPGQGLRLIYYSQIVNDFQKGDIAEGYSVSREKKESFPLTVTSAQKNPTAFYLCASRTQGTYGYTFGSGTRLTVV.

The chain combines TRBV19 with TRBJ1-2; 8 positions agree with TRBD1. The CDR3 loop spans 13 amino acids. The germline gives CDR1 LNHDA, CDR2 SQIVND (reference sequence). With V trimmed by 7 bases and J by 4 bases, 5 bases remained unmatched. The DNA for the CDR3 is TGTGCCAGTACAGGGGGCGGACTCTATGGCTACACCTTC. This gives the protein CASTGGGLYGYTF.

The chain carries TRBV6-5 and TRBJ1-2; 8 nucleotides align to TRBD1. Trimming at V came to 5 bases and at J to 6 bases, leaving 8 bases not matched to a gene. This CDR3 spans 14 amino acids. The germline CDR1 and CDR2 sequences are MNHEY and SVGAGI. CDR3 nucleotides: TGTGCCAGCAGTGAACTCGTCAGGGGGCATGGCTACACCTTC. It yields the protein CASSELVRGHGYTF.

The chain couples TRBV7-9 to TRBJ2-5, with TRBD2 matching 15 bases. This CDR3 contains 15 residues. Germline assignment: CDR1 SEHNR and CDR2 FQNEAQ (reference sequence). After removal of 5 bases from V and 4 bases from J, the junction contained 2 bases not matched to a gene. DNA for the CDR3: TGTGCCAGCAGCCCGGGACTAGCGGGAGGAGAGACCCAGTACTTC. Protein product: CASSPGLAGGETQYF.

The sample holds one count of this clone. V gene TRBV6-5 combines with J gene TRBJ2-3, with TRBD2 as a possible D gene (5 bases). V was trimmed by 2 bases and J by 3 bases, leaving 9 bases between them. There are 14 residues in the CDR3. Looked up from germline, CDR1 is MNHEY and CDR2 is SVGAGI. Written as DNA, the CDR3 is TGTGCCAGCAGTTACCCCGGGAAGACAGATACGCAGTATTTT. Translation: CASSYPGKTDTQYF.

This chain links TRBV7-8 with TRBJ2-1; 11 nucleotides align to TRBD2. The CDR3 is 18 amino acids. From germline, CDR1 is SGHVS and CDR2 FQNEAQ. V lost 2 bases and J lost 5; bases outside the gene matches: 11. DNA of the CDR3: TGTGCCAGCAGCTTACCACTGCGACTAGCGGGATCCCACAATGAGCAGTTCTTC. It translates to CASSLPLRLAGSHNEQFF.

This clone appeared a single time. The J gene is TRBJ1-1, the V gene TRBV10-1; 12 nucleotides agree with TRBD1. This CDR3 contains 16 residues. The V gene end was trimmed by 9 bases and the J gene end by 5 bases; junction bases not matched to a gene: 13. Germline loops: CDR1 WNHNN, CDR2 SYGVQD (reference sequence). The CDR3 is CARDSGTGGARTEAFF. For the CDR3, the DNA is TGCGCCAGAGACTCCGGGACAGGGGGCGCGAGGACTGAAGCTTTCTTT.

This chain uses TRBV6-5 with TRBJ2-5; 10 nucleotides match TRBD1. The closer fit of TRBJ2-7 to the DNA end suggests the J call may be wrong. Germline loops: CDR1 MNHEY, CDR2 SVGAGI. The CDR3 runs to 15 residues. CDR3 DNA sequence: TGTGCCAGCAGTTACCACGGGACAGGGGCCGACGAGCAGTACTTC. Translated, it gives CASSYHGTGADEQYF.

In DNA form, the CDR3 reads TGTGCCAGCAGCCCATCCCAAGGGGGGACAGGGTCGCATGGCTACACCTTC. It yields the protein CASSPSQGGTGSHGYTF. The V call is TRBV11-2, the J call TRBJ1-2; 9 bases line up with TRBD1. In germline, CDR1 is SGHAT, CDR2 FQNNGV. The CDR3 extends over 17 amino acids. V lost 5 bases and J lost 6; bases outside the gene matches: 16.